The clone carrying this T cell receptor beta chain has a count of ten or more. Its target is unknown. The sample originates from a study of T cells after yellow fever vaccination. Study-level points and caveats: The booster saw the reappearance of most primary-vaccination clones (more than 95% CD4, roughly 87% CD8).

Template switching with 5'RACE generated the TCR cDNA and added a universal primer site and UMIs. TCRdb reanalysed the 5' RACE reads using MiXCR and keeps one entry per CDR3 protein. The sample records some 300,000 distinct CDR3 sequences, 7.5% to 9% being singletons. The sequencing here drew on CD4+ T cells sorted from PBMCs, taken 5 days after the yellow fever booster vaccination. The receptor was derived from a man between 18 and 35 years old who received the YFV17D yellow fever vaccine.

CDR3 sequence reads: CAISFAGGKNTQYF. CDR3 bases: TGTGCCATCTCCTTCGCGGGGGGGAAAAATACGCAGTATTTT. The chain links TRBV10-3 to TRBJ2-3; TRBD2 agrees at 9 bases. CDR3 length equals 14 residues. Germline V gives CDR1 ENHRY, CDR2 SYGVKD. With 8 bases clipped from V and 7 bases from J, the junction kept 10 bases outside the gene matches.